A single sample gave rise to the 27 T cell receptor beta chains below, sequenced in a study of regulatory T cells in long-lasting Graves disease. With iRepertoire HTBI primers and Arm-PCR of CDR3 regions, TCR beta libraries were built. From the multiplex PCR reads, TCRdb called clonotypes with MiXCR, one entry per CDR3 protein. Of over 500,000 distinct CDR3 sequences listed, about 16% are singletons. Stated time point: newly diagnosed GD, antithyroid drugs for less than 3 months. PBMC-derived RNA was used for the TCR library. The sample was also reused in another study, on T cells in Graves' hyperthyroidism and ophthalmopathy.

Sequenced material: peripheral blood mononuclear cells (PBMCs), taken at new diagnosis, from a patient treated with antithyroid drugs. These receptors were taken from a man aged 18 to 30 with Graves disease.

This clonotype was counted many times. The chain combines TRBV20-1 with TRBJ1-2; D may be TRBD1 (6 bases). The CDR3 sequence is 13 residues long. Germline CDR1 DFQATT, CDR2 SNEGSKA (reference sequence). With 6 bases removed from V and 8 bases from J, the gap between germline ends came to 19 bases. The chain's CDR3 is CSAGLAGEGGYTF. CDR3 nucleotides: TGCAGTGCGGGGTTAGCAGGGGAAGGGGGCTACACCTTC.

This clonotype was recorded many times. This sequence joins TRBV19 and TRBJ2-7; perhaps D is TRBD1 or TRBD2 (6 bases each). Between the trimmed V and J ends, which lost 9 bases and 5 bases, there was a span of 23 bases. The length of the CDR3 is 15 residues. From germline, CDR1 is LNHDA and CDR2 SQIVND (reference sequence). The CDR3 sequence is CARRGDARVRNEQYF. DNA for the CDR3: TGTGCCAGAAGGGGGGACGCCCGGGTAAGGAACGAGCAGTACTTC.

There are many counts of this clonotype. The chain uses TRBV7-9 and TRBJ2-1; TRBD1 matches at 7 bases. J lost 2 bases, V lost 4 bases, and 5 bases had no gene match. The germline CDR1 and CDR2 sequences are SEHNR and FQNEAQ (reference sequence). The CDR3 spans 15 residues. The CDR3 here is CASSSGQQTYNEQFF. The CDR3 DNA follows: TGTGCCAGCAGCTCGGGACAGCAGACCTACAATGAGCAGTTCTTC.

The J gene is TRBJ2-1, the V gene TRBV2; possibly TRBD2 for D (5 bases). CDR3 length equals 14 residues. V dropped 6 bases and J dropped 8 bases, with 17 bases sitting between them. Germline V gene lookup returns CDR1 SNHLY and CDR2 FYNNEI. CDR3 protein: CASRGDLIWHEQFF. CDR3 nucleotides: TGTGCCAGCAGGGGAGACTTAATCTGGCATGAGCAGTTCTTC.

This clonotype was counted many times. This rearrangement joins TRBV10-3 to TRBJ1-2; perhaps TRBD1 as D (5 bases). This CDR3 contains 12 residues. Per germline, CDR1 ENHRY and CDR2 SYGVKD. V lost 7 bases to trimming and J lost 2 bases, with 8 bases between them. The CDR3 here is CAIKTDNYGYTF. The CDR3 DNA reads TGTGCCATCAAGACAGACAACTATGGCTACACCTTC.

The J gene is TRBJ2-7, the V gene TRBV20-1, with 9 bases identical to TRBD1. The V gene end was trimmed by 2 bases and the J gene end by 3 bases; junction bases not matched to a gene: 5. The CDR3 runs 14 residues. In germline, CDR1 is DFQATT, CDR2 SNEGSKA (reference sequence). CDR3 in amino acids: CSARTGTGSYEQYF. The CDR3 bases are TGCAGTGCTAGAACCGGGACAGGGAGCTACGAGCAGTACTTC.

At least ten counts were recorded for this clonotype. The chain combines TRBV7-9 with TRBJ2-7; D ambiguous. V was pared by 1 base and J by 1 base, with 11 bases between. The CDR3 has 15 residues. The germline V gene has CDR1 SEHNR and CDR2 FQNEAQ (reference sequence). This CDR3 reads CASSLVTEISYEQYF. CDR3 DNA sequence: TGTGCCAGCAGCTTAGTCACGGAGATATCCTACGAGCAGTACTTC.

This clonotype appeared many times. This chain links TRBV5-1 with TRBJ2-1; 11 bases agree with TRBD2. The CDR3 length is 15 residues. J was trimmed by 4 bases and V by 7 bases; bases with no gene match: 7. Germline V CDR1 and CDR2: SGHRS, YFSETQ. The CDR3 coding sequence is TGCGCCAGCCAATTCAGACTAGCGGGATACAATGAGCAGTTCTTC. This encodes CASQFRLAGYNEQFF.

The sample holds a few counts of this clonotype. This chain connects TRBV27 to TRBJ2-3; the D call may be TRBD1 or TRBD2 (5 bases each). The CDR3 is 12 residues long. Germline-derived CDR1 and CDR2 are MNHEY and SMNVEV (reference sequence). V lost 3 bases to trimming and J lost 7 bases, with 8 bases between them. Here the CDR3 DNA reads TGTGCCAGCAGTTTTGGGGGTCATACGCAGTATTTT. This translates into CASSFGGHTQYF.

CDR3 protein: CASSSRGPKKNIQYF. The CDR3 nucleotides are TGTGCCAGCAGTTCGAGGGGGCCGAAAAAAAACATTCAGTACTTC. The chain combines TRBV6-9 with TRBJ2-4; 7 bases line up with TRBD1. V gave up 4 bases and J gave up 4 bases; unmatched junction bases: 7. This CDR3 is built from 15 residues. Germline-derived CDR1 and CDR2 are MNHGY and SVAAGI.

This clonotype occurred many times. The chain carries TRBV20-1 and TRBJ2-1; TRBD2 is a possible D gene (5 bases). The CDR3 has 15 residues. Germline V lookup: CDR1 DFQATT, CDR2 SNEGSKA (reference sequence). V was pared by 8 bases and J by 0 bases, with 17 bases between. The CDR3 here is CSCSLGLSSYNEQFF. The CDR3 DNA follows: TGCAGTTGTTCGCTCGGACTGAGCTCCTACAATGAGCAGTTCTTC.

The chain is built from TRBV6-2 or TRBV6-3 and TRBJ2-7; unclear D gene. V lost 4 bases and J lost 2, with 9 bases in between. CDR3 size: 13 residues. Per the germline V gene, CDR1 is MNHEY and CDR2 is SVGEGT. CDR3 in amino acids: CASSLHGTYEQYF. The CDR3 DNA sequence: TGTGCCAGCAGTTTACACGGAACCTACGAGCAGTACTTC.

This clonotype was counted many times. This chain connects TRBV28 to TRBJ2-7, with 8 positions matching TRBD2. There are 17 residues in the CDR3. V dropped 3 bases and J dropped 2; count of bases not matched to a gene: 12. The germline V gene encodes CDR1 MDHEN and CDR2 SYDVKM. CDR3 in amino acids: CASSFPDLSGSPYEQYF. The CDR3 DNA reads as TGTGCCAGCAGTTTCCCCGATCTAAGCGGGAGCCCCTACGAGCAGTACTTC.

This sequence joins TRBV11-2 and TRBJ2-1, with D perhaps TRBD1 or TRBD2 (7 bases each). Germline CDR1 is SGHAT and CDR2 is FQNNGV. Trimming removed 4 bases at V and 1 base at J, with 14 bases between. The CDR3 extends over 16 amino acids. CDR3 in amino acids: CASSSREDRSYNEQFF. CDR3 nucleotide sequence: TGTGCCAGCAGCTCCCGGGAGGACAGGTCCTACAATGAGCAGTTCTTC.

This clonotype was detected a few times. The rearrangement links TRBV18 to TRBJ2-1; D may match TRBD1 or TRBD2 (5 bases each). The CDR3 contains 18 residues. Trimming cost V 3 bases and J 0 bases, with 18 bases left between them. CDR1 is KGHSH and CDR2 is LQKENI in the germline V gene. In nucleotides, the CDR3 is TGTGCCAGCTCACCGGGGGACGGGTTTATGAGCTCCTACAATGAGCAGTTCTTC. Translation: CASSPGDGFMSSYNEQFF.

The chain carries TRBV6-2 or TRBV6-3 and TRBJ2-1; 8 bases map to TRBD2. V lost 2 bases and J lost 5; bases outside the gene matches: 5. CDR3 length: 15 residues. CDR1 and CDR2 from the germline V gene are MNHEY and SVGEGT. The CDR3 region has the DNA TGTGCCAGCAGTTACGGCCTAGCGGGCAACAATGAGCAGTTCTTC. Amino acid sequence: CASSYGLAGNNEQFF.

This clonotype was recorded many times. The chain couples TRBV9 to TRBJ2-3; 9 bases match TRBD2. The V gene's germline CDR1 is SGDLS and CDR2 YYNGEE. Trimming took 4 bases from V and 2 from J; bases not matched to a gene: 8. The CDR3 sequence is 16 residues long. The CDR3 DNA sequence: TGTGCCAGCAGCTCACAGACTAGCGGAGTCACAGATACGCAGTATTTT. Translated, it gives CASSSQTSGVTDTQYF.

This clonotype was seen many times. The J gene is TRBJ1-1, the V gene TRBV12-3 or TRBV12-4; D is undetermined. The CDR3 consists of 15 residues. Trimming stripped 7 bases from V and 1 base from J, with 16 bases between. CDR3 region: CASIRNGLTNTEAFF. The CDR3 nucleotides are TGTGCCAGCATCCGAAATGGACTGACGAACACTGAAGCTTTCTTT.

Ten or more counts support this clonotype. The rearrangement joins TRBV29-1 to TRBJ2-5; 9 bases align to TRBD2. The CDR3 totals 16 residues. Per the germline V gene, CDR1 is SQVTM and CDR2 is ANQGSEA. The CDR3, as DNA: TGCAGTGGCCTGGCTATAGCGGGAGTCGCGGAAGAGACCCAGTACTTC. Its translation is CSGLAIAGVAEETQYF.

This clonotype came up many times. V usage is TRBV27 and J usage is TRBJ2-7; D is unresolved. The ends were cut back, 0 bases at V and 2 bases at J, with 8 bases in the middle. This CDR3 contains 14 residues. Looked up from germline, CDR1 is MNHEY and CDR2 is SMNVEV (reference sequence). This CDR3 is CASSLSVRTYEQYF. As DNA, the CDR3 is TGTGCCAGCAGTTTATCGGTCAGGACCTACGAGCAGTACTTC.

The CDR3 loop is CASSLAGTSGRGEQFF. The CDR3 nucleotides read TGTGCCAGCAGCTTAGCCGGGACTAGCGGGAGGGGTGAGCAGTTCTTC. The rearrangement links TRBV11-2 to TRBJ2-1; 16 nucleotides match TRBD2. Looked up from germline, CDR1 is SGHAT and CDR2 is FQNNGV. CDR3 length equals 16 residues. V dropped 1 base and J dropped 9; count of bases not matched to a gene: 3.

Here the CDR3 reads CASGLPRGVDRTRDEQFF. DNA for the CDR3: TGTGCTAGTGGTTTGCCCCGAGGGGTGGACAGGACACGGGATGAGCAGTTCTTC. The chain joins TRBV12-5 to TRBJ2-1, with 7 bases fitting TRBD1. V was clipped by 2 bases and J by 8 bases; unmatched bases: 18. This CDR3 region has 18 residues. CDR1 is LGHNT, CDR2 FRNRAP, per germline.

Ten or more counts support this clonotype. CDR3 DNA: TGTGCCAGCAGCTTTACCCGAACCTACAATGAGCAGTTCTTC. Amino acids: CASSFTRTYNEQFF. The gene calls are TRBV11-2 and TRBJ2-1, with unresolved D. The CDR3 is 14 residues long. CDR1 is SGHAT, CDR2 FQNNGV, per germline. The V end was cut by 3 bases, the J end by 2 bases, with 8 bases between.

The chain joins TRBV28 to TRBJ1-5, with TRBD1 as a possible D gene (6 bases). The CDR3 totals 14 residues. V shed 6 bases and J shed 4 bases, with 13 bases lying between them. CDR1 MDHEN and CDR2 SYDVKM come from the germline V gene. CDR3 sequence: CASSWKGGNQPQHF. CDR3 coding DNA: TGTGCCAGCAGCTGGAAAGGGGGAAATCAGCCCCAGCATTTT.

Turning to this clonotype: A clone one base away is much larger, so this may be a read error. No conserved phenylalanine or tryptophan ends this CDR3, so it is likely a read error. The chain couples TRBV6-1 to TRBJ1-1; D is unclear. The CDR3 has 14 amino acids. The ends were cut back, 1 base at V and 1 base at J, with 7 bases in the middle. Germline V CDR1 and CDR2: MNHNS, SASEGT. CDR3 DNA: TGTGCCAGCAGTGAAGTCGGCGGGAACACTGAAGCTTTCTCT. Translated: CASSEVGGNTEAFS.

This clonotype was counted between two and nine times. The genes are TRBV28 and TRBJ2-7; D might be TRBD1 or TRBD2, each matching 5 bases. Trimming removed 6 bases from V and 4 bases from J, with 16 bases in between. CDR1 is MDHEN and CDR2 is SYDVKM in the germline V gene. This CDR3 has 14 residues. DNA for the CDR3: TGTGCCAGCAGGGGGACGGGTACGAGTTACGAGCAGTACTTC. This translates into CASRGTGTSYEQYF. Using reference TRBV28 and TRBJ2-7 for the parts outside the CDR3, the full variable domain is DVKVTQSSRYLVKRTGEKVFLECVQDMDHENMFWYRQDPGLGLRLIYFSYDVKMKEKGDIPEGYSVSREKKERFSLILESASTNQTSMYLCASRGTGTSYEQYFGPGTRLTVT.

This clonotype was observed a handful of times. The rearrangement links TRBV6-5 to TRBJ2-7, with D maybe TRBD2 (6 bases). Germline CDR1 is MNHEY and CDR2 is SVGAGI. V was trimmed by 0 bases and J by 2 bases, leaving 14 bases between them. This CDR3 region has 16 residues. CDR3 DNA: TGTGCCAGCAGTTACTCGGTGGGGGACTCAGCCTACGAGCAGTACTTC. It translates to CASSYSVGDSAYEQYF.